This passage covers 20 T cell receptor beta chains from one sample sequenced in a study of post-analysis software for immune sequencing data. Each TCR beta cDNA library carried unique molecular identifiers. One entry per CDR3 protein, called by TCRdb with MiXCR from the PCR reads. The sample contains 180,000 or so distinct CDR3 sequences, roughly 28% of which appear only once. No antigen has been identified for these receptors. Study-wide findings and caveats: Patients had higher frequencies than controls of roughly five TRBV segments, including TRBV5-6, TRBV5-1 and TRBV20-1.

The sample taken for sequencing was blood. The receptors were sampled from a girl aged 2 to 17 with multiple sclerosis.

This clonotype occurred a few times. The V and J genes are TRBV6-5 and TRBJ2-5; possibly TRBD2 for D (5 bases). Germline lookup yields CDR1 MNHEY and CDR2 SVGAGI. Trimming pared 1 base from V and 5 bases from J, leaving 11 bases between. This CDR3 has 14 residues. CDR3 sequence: CASSYLARRETQYF. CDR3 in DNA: TGTGCCAGCAGTTACTTAGCCAGGAGGGAGACCCAGTACTTC.

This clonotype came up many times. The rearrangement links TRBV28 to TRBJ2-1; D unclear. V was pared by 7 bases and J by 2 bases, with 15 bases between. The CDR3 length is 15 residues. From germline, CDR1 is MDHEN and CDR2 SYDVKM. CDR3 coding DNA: TGTGCCAGCACCCCGGACGGTCTGCCCTACAATGAGCAGTTCTTC. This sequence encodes CASTPDGLPYNEQFF.

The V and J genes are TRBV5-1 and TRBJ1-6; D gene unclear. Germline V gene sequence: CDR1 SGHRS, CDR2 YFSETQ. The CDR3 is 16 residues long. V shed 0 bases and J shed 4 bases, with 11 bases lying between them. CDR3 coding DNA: TGCGCCAGCAGCTTGGAGCTAGGCCAATATAATTCACCCCTCCACTTT. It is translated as CASSLELGQYNSPLHF.

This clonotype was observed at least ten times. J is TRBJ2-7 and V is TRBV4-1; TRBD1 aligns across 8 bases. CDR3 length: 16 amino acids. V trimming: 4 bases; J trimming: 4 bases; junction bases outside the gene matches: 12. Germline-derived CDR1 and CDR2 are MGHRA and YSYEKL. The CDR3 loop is CASSLHSGTGPYEQYF. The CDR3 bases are TGCGCCAGCAGCCTGCACTCCGGGACAGGCCCTTACGAGCAGTACTTC.

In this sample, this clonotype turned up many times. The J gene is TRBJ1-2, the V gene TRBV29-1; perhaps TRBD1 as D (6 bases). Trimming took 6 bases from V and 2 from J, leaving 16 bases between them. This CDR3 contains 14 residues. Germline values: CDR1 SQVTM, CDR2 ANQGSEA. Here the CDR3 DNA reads TGCAGCGTCACAGAGGGGGGTCCGAACTATGGCTACACCTTC. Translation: CSVTEGGPNYGYTF. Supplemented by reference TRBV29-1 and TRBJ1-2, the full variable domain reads SAVISQKPSRDICQRGTSLTIQCQVDSQVTMMFWYRQQPGQSLTLIATANQGSEATYESGFVIDKFPISRPNLTFSTLTVSNMSPEDSSIYLCSVTEGGPNYGYTFGSGTRLTVV.

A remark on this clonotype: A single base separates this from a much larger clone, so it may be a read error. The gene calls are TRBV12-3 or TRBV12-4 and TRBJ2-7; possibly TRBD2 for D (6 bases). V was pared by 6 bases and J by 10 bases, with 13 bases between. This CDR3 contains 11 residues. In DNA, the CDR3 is TGTGCCAGCAGGGGGGAGGAGGCCCAGTACTTC. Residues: CASRGEEAQYF.

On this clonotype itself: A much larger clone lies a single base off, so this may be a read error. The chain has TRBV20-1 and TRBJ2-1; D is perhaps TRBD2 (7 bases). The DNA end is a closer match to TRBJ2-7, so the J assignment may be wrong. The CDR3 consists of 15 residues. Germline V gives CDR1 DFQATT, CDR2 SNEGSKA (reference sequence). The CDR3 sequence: CSAGGAKTGYNEQYF. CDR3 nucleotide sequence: TGCAGTGCTGGGGGGGCGAAGACAGGCTACAATGAGCAGTACTTC.

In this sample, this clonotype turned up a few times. The CDR3 loop is CASSRGLARTDTQYF. The CDR3 DNA sequence: TGTGCCAGCAGTCGGGGACTAGCGCGCACAGATACGCAGTATTTT. The V gene is TRBV2, the J gene TRBJ2-3, with 10 bases aligning to TRBD2. CDR1 and CDR2 from the germline V gene are SNHLY and FYNNEI. The ends lost 5 bases at V and 1 base at J; junction bases unmatched: 3. CDR3 length: 15 amino acids.

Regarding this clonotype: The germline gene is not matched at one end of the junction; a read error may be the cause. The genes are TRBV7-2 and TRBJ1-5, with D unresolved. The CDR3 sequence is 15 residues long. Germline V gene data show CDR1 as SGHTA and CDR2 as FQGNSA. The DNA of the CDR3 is TGTGCCAGCAGCTCAGGACGGAATAGCGATCAGCCCCAGCATTTT. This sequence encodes CASSSGRNSDQPQHF.

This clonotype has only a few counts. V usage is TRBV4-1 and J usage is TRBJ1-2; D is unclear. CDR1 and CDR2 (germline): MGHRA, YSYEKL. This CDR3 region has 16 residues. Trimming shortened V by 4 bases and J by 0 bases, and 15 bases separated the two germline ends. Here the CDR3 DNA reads TGCGCCAGCAGCCGCATACTCCGACGGTCTAACTATGGCTACACCTTC. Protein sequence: CASSRILRRSNYGYTF.

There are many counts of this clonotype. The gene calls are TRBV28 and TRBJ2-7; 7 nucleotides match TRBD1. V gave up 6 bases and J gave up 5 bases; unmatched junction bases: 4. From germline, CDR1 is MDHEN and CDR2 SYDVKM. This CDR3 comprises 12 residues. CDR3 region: CASSKTGDEQYF. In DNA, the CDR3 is TGTGCCAGCAGCAAAACAGGGGACGAGCAGTACTTC.

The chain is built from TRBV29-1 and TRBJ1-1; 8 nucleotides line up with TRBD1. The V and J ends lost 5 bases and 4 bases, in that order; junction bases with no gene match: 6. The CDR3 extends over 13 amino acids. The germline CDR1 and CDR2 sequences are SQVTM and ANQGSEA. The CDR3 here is CSVPSTGGTEAFF. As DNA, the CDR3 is TGCAGCGTTCCGTCTACAGGGGGCACTGAAGCTTTCTTT.

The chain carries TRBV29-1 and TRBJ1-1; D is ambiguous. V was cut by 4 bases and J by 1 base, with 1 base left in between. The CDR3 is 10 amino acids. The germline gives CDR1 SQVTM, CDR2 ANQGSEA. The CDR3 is CSVGNTEAFF. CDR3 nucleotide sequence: TGCAGCGTTGGGAACACTGAAGCTTTCTTT. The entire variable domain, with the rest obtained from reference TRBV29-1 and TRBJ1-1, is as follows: SAVISQKPSRDICQRGTSLTIQCQVDSQVTMMFWYRQQPGQSLTLIATANQGSEATYESGFVIDKFPISRPNLTFSTLTVSNMSPEDSSIYLCSVGNTEAFFGQGTRLTVV.

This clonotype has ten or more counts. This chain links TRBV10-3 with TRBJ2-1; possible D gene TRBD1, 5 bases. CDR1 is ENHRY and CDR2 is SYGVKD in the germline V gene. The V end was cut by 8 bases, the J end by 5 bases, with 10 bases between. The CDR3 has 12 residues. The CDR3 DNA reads TGTGCCATCGGGGCCAGAGACAATGAGCAGTTCTTC. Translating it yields CAIGARDNEQFF.

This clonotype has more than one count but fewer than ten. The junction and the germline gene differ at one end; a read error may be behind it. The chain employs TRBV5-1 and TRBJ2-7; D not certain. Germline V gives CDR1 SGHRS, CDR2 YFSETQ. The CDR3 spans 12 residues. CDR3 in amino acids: CASSYGTYGQYF. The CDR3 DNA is TGCGCCAGCAGCTATGGTACCTACGGGCAGTACTTC.

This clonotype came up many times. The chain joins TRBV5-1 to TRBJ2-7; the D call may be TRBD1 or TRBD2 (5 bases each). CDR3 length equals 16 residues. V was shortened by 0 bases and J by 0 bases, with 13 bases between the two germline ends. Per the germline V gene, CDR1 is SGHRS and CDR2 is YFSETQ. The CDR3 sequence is CASSLDGTELSYEQYF. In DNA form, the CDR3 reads TGCGCCAGCAGCTTGGATGGGACGGAGCTCTCCTACGAGCAGTACTTC. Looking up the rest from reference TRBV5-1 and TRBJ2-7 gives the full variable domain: KAGVTQTPRYLIKTRGQQVTLSCSPISGHRSVSWYQQTPGQGLQFLFEYFSETQRNKGNFPGRFSGRQFSNSRSEMNVSTLELGDSALYLCASSLDGTELSYEQYFGPGTRLTVT.

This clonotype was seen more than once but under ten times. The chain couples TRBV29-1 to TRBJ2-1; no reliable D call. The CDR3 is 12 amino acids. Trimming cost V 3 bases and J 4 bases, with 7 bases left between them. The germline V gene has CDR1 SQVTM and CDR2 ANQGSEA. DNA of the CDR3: TGCAGCGTTGACGGGCAGTACAATGAGCAGTTCTTC. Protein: CSVDGQYNEQFF.

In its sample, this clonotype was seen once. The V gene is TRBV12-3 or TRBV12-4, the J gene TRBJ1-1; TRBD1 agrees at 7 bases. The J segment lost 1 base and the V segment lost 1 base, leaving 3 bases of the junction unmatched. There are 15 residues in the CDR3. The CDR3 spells CASSLVTGRNTEAFF. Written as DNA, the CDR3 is TGTGCCAGCAGTTTAGTGACAGGGAGGAACACTGAAGCTTTCTTT.

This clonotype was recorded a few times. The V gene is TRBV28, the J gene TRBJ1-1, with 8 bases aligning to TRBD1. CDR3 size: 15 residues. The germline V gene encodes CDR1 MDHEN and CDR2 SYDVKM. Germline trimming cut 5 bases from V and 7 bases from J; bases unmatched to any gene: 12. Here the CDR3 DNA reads TGTGCCAGCAGTCCCCCGACGACAGGGGTTGTTGAAGCTTTCTTT. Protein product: CASSPPTTGVVEAFF. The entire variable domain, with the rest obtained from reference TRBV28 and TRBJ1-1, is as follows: DVKVTQSSRYLVKRTGEKVFLECVQDMDHENMFWYRQDPGLGLRLIYFSYDVKMKEKGDIPEGYSVSREKKERFSLILESASTNQTSMYLCASSPPTTGVVEAFFGQGTRLTVV.

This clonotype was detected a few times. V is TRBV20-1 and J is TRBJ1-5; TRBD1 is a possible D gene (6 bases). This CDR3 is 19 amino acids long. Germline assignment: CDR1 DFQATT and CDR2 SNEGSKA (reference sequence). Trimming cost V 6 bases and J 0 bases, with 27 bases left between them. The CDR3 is CSARGFAVGRHNSNQPQHF. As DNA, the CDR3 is TGCAGTGCAAGGGGGTTTGCCGTGGGGCGTCATAATAGCAATCAGCCCCAGCATTTT.